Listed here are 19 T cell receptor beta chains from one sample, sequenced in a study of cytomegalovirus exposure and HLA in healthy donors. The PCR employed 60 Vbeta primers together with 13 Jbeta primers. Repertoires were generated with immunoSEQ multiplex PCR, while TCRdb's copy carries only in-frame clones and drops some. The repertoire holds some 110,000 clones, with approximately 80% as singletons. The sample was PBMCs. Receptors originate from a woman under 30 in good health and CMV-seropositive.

The CDR3 nucleotides are TGCGCCAGCAGCCACCGGGACAGGGGGCGCAGGGACTATGGCTACACCTTC. This codes for CASSHRDRGRRDYGYTF. The rearrangement links TRBV4-1 to TRBJ1-2; 12 bases line up with TRBD1. Trimming cost V 3 bases and J 3 bases; bases outside gene matches: 8. The CDR3 runs 17 residues. CDR1 is MGHRA, CDR2 YSYEKL, per germline.

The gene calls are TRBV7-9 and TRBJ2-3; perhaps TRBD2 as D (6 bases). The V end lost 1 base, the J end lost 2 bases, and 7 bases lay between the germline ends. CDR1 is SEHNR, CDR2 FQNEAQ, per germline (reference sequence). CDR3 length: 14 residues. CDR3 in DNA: TGTGCCAGCAGCTTAGGGGGGGTCACAGATACGCAGTATTTT. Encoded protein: CASSLGGVTDTQYF. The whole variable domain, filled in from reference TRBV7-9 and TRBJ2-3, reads DTGVSQNPRHKITKRGQNVTFRCDPISEHNRLYWYRQTLGQGPEFLTYFQNEAQLEKSRLLSDRFSAERPKGSFSTLEIQRTEQGDSAMYLCASSLGGVTDTQYFGPGTRLTVL.

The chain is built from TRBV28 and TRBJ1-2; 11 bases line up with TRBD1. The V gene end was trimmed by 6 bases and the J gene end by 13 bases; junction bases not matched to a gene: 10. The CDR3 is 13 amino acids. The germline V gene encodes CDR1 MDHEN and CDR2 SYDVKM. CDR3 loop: CASRRPGQGVSTF. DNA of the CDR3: TGTGCCAGCAGACGACCGGGACAGGGGGTCTCCACCTTC.

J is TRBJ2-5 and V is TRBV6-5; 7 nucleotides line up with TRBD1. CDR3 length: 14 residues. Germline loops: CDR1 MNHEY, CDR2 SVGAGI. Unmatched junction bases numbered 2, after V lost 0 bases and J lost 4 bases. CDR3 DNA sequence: TGTGCCAGCAGTTACTCCTACAGGGGAGAGACCCAGTACTTC. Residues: CASSYSYRGETQYF.

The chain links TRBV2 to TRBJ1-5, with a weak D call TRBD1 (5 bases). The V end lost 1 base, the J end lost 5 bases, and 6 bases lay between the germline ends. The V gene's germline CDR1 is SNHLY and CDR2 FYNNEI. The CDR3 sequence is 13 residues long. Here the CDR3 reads CASSEETDQPQHF. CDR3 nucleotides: TGTGCCAGCAGTGAAGAGACAGATCAGCCCCAGCATTTT.

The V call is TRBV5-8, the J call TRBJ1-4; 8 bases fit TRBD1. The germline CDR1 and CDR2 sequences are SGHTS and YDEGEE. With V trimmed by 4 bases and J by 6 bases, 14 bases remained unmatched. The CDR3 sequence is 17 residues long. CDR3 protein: CASSLRTGLIKDEKLFF. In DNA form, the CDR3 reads TGTGCCAGCAGCCTACGGACAGGGTTGATAAAGGATGAAAAACTGTTTTTT.

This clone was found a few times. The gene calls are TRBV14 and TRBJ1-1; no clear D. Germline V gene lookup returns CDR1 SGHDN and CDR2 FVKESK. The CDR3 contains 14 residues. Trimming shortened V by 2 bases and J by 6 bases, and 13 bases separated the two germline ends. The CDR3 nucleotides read TGTGCCAGCAGCCAACCATGGGCTCCGGCTGAAGCTTTCTTT. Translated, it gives CASSQPWAPAEAFF.

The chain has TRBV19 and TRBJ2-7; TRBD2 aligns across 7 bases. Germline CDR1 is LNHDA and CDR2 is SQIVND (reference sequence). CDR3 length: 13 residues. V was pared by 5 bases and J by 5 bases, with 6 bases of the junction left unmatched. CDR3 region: CASSAGEFDEQYF. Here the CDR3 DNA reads TGTGCCAGTAGTGCGGGAGAGTTTGACGAGCAGTACTTC.

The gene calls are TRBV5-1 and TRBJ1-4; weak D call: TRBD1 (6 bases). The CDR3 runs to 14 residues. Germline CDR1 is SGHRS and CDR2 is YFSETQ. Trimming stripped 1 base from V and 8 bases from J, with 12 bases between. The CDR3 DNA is TGCGCCAGCAGCTTGCTACAGGGTGGCGAAAAACTGTTTTTT. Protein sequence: CASSLLQGGEKLFF.

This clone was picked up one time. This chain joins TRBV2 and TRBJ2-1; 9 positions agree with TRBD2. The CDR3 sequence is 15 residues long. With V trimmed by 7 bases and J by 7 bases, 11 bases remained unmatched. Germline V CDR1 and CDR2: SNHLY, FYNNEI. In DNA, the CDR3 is TGTGCCAGCACCCTTGGCGGGAGGGCGGGGAATGAGCAGTTCTTC. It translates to CASTLGGRAGNEQFF.

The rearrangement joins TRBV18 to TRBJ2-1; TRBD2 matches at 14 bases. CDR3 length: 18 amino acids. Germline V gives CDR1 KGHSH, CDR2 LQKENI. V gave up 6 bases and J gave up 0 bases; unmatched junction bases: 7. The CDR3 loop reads CASSPKGTSGSSYNEQFF. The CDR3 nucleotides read TGTGCCAGCTCTCCTAAAGGGACTAGCGGGAGCTCCTACAATGAGCAGTTCTTC.

The CDR3 loop reads CASSAPGQPQHF. In nucleotides, the CDR3 is TGCGCCAGCAGTGCTCCCGGGCAGCCCCAGCATTTT. This sequence joins TRBV10-1 and TRBJ1-5; D gene ambiguous. The CDR3 runs 12 residues. Looked up from germline, CDR1 is WNHNN and CDR2 is SYGVQD (reference sequence). V lost 4 bases to trimming and J lost 7 bases, with 8 bases between them.

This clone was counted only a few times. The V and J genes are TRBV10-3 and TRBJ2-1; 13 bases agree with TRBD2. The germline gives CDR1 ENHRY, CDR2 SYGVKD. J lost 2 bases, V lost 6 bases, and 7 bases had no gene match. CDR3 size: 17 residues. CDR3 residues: CAIRPGTSGNTYNEQFF. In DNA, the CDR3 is TGTGCCATCAGACCGGGGACTAGCGGGAATACCTACAATGAGCAGTTCTTC.

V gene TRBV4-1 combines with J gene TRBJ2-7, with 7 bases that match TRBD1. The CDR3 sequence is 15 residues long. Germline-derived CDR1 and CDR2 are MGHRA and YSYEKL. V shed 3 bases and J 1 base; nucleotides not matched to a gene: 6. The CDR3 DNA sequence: TGCGCCAGCAGCCAGGGACAGCTCGTATCCTACGAGCAGTACTTC. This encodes CASSQGQLVSYEQYF.

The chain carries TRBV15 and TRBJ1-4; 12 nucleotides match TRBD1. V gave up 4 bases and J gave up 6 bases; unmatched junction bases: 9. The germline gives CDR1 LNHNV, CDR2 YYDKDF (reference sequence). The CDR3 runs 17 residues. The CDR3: CATSKGTGGDRDEKLFF. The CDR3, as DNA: TGTGCCACCAGCAAGGGGACAGGGGGCGACCGGGATGAAAAACTGTTTTTT.

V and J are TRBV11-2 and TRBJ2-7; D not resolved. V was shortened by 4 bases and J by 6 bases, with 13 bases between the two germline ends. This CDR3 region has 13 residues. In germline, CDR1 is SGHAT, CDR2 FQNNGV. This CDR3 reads CASSSVQVREQYF. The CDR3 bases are TGTGCCAGCAGCTCGGTCCAGGTTCGCGAGCAGTACTTC.

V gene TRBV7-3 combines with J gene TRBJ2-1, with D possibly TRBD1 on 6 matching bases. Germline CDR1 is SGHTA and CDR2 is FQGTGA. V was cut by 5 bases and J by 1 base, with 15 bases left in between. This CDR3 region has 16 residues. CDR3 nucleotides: TGTGCCAGCAGCACCCATCCCCAGGGGTCCTACAATGAGCAGTTCTTC. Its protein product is CASSTHPQGSYNEQFF. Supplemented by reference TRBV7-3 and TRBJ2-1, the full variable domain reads GAGVSQTPSNKVTEKGKYVELRCDPISGHTALYWYRQSLGQGPEFLIYFQGTGAADDSGLPNDRFFAVRPEGSVSTLKIQRTERGDSAVYLCASSTHPQGSYNEQFFGPGTRLTVL.

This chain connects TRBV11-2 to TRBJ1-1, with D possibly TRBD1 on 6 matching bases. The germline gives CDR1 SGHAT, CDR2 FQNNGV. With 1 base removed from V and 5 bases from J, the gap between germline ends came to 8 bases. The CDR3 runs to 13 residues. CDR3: CASSLAGTTEAFF. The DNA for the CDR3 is TGTGCCAGCAGCTTAGCCGGGACAACTGAAGCTTTCTTT.

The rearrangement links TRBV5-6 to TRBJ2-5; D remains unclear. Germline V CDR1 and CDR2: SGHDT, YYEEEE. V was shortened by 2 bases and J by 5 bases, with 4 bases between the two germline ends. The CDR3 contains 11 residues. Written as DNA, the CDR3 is TGTGCCAGCAGCTTTAGTGAGACCCAGTACTTC. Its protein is CASSFSETQYF.